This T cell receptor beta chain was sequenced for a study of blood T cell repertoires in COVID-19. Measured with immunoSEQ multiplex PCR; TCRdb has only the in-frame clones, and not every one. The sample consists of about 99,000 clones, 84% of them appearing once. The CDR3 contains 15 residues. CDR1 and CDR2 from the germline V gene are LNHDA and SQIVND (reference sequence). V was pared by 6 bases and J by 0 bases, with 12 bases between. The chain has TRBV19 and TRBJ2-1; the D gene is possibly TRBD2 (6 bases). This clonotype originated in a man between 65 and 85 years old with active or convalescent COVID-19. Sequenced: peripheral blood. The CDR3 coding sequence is TGTGCCAGTAGGAAGGGCGGGGACTCCTACAATGAGCAGTTCTTC. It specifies CASRKGGDSYNEQFF. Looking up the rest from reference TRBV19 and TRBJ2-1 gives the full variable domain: DGGITQSPKYLFRKEGQNVTLSCEQNLNHDAMYWYRQDPGQGLRLIYYSQIVNDFQKGDIAEGYSVSREKKESFPLTVTSAQKNPTAFYLCASRKGGDSYNEQFFGPGTRLTVL.